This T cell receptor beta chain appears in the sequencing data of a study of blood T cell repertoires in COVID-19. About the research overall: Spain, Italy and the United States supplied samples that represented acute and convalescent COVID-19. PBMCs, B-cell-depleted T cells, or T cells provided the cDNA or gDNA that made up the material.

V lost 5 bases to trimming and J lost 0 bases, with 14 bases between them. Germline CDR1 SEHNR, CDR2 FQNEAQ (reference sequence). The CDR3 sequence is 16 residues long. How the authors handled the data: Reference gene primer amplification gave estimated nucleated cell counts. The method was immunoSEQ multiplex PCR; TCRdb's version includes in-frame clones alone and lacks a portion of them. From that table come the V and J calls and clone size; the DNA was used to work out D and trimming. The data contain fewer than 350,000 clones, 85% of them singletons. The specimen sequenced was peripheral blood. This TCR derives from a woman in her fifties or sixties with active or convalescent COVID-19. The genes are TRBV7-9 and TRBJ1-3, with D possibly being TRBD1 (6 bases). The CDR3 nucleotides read TGTGCCAGCAGCACCCAGGGAGGGGGCTCTGGAAACACCATATATTTT. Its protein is CASSTQGGGSGNTIYF.